This TCR beta chain came from a study of blood T cell repertoires in COVID-19. TCRdb's table, derived via immunoSEQ multiplex PCR, lists solely in-frame clones and lacks some. The sample holds roughly 200,000 clones; more than 70% are singletons and the top ten take about 6%. V lost 4 bases to trimming and J lost 6 bases; unmatched junction nucleotides: 5. CDR3 size: 15 residues. Per germline, CDR1 SNHLY and CDR2 FYNNEI. This TCR derives from a man aged 35 to 55 with acute COVID-19. The source material was PBMCs or T cells enriched from blood (not recorded which). V and J are TRBV2 and TRBJ1-5, with 11 bases lining up with TRBD1. DNA of the CDR3: TGTGCCAGCAGTGCCGGGACAGGGGGATTTCAGCCCCAGCATTTT. It codes for CASSAGTGGFQPQHF.